Presented here are 20 T cell receptor beta chains from one specimen sequenced in a study of CD8 T cells in Susac syndrome. cDNA came from roughly 0.53 to 1 ug RNA primed by random hexamers. TCRdb ran MiXCR on the immunoSEQ multiplex PCR reads and lists one entry per CDR3 protein. The sample includes 150,000 to 200,000 distinct CDR3 sequences, approximately 94% of them seen just once. The sample consisted of CD4+ T cells from PBMCs. The receptor set was obtained from a human donor with multiple sclerosis.

The V gene is TRBV2, the J gene TRBJ2-7; D call uncertain. V lost 7 bases and J 5 bases, leaving 12 bases between the germline ends. The CDR3 is made up of 12 amino acids. From germline, CDR1 is SNHLY and CDR2 FYNNEI. The CDR3 nucleotides read TGTGCCAGCAAAGCTGAGTCGGACGAGCAGTACTTC. This codes for CASKAESDEQYF.

The chain couples TRBV30 to TRBJ1-3; D gene uncertain. Per germline, CDR1 GTSNPN and CDR2 SVGIG (reference sequence). The CDR3 totals 13 residues. Trimming removed 5 bases at V and 0 bases at J, with 8 bases between. CDR3 DNA sequence: TGTGCCTGGTTGTGGGGCTCTGGAAACACCATATATTTT. It is translated as CAWLWGSGNTIYF.

The chain has TRBV20-1 and TRBJ1-2, with D possibly matching TRBD1 (5 bases). V was cut by 1 base and J by 6 bases, with 15 bases left in between. The CDR3 is 14 amino acids. CDR1 and CDR2 (germline): DFQATT, SNEGSKA (reference sequence). CDR3 DNA: TGCAGTGCTAGAGTGGGGGGGGGAACGAATGGCTACACCTTC. This encodes CSARVGGGTNGYTF.

The chain recombines TRBV30 with TRBJ2-1; D might be TRBD1 or TRBD2, each matching 5 bases. The V end lost 8 bases, the J end lost 0 bases, and 17 bases lay between the germline ends. CDR1 is GTSNPN and CDR2 is SVGIG in the germline V gene (reference sequence). This CDR3 is 15 amino acids long. The DNA of the CDR3 is TGTGCCACCGGGACGGATACGAGCTCCTACAATGAGCAGTTCTTC. It yields the protein CATGTDTSSYNEQFF.

The CDR3 sequence is CSARDPGGATNEKLFF. As DNA, the CDR3 is TGCAGTGCTAGAGATCCAGGGGGAGCAACTAATGAAAAACTGTTTTTT. The genes are TRBV20-1 and TRBJ1-4; TRBD1 agrees at 7 bases. Germline V CDR1 and CDR2: DFQATT, SNEGSKA (reference sequence). The CDR3 is 16 amino acids. The V and J ends lost 0 bases and 0 bases, in that order; junction bases with no gene match: 4.

The chain recombines TRBV6-6 with TRBJ2-7; 9 bases fit TRBD1. CDR3 length: 15 amino acids. From germline, CDR1 is MNHNY and CDR2 SVGAGI (reference sequence). V lost 5 bases and J lost 3; bases outside the gene matches: 8. CDR3 loop: CASSQPGQGIYEQYF. The CDR3 region has the DNA TGTGCCAGCAGTCAACCGGGACAGGGCATCTACGAGCAGTACTTC.

V usage is TRBV7-7 and J usage is TRBJ2-2; weak D call: TRBD1 (6 bases). Germline CDR1 and CDR2: SSHAT and FNYEAQ (reference sequence). Trimming cost V 4 bases and J 5 bases, with 14 bases left between them. This CDR3 contains 15 residues. The CDR3 reads CASSSGQPGTGELFF. CDR3 bases: TGTGCCAGCAGCTCTGGACAGCCTGGGACCGGGGAGCTGTTTTTT. Full variable domain (missing parts from reference TRBV7-7 and TRBJ2-2): GAGVSQSPRYKVTKRGQDVTLRCDPISSHATLYWYQQALGQGPEFLTYFNYEAQPDKSGLPSDRFSAERPEGSISTLTIQRTEQRDSAMYRCASSSGQPGTGELFFGEGSRLTVL.

J is TRBJ1-5 and V is TRBV12-3 or TRBV12-4; tentatively, D is TRBD1 (6 bases). This CDR3 comprises 16 residues. Trimming took 7 bases from V and 1 from J, leaving 17 bases between them. CDR3 bases: TGTGCCAGCACCGAAAGGGGGGCTAGGAGCAATCAGCCCCAGCATTTT. Protein product: CASTERGARSNQPQHF.

The chain uses TRBV20-1 and TRBJ2-1, with 13 bases identical to TRBD2. Germline lookup yields CDR1 DFQATT and CDR2 SNEGSKA (reference sequence). The CDR3 runs to 14 residues. V was clipped by 6 bases and J by 7 bases; unmatched bases: 6. The CDR3 DNA reads as TGCAGTGCAGCAGGACTAGCGGGAGTGAATGAGCAGTTCTTC. Residues: CSAAGLAGVNEQFF.

The chain employs TRBV5-6 and TRBJ1-2; D is ambiguous. The CDR3 is 13 amino acids. The V gene lost 4 bases and the J gene lost 8 bases, with 15 bases spanning the gap. Germline values: CDR1 SGHDT, CDR2 YYEEEE. The CDR3 protein is CASSPDGIEGYTF. CDR3 nucleotide sequence: TGTGCCAGCAGCCCGGACGGGATCGAGGGCTACACCTTC.

This clonotype has only one observation. The V call is TRBV14, the J call TRBJ1-1; no clear D gene. Trimming stripped 4 bases from V and 7 bases from J, with 13 bases between. From germline, CDR1 is SGHDN and CDR2 FVKESK. This CDR3 contains 13 residues. DNA of the CDR3: TGTGCCAGCAGCCGAGTCCTAAAGGGTGAAGCTTTCTTT. Its protein product is CASSRVLKGEAFF. The whole variable domain, filled in from reference TRBV14 and TRBJ1-1, reads EAGVTQFPSHSVIEKGQTVTLRCDPISGHDNLYWYRRVMGKEIKFLLHFVKESKQDESGMPNNRFLAERTGGTYSTLKVQPAELEDSGVYFCASSRVLKGEAFFGQGTRLTVV.

This chain links TRBV29-1 with TRBJ2-1; 9 nucleotides line up with TRBD2. Germline V lookup: CDR1 SQVTM, CDR2 ANQGSEA. Trimming removed 4 bases from V and 7 bases from J; junction bases left unmatched: 8. This CDR3 contains 14 residues. The CDR3 here is CSVVGSGSWNEQFF. The CDR3 bases are TGCAGCGTTGTAGGTAGCGGGAGTTGGAATGAGCAGTTCTTC.

This chain links TRBV12-3 or TRBV12-4 with TRBJ2-5, with D possibly being TRBD1 (5 bases). Trimming cost V 2 bases and J 7 bases, with 14 bases left between them. This CDR3 is 14 amino acids long. In DNA form, the CDR3 reads TGTGCCAGCAGTTTACAGGCAGGGCGTGTGACCCAGTACTTC. It is translated as CASSLQAGRVTQYF.

V is TRBV5-1 and J is TRBJ2-1; 7 positions agree with TRBD2. This CDR3 spans 16 amino acids. Germline-derived CDR1 and CDR2 are SGHRS and YFSETQ. The V segment lost 4 bases and the J segment 8 bases; nucleotides outside the gene matches: 15. The DNA for the CDR3 is TGCGCCAGCAGCGGGGACTGGGAGGGCCGTCGGGATGAGCAGTTCTTC. Residues: CASSGDWEGRRDEQFF. The entire variable domain, with the rest obtained from reference TRBV5-1 and TRBJ2-1, is as follows: KAGVTQTPRYLIKTRGQQVTLSCSPISGHRSVSWYQQTPGQGLQFLFEYFSETQRNKGNFPGRFSGRQFSNSRSEMNVSTLELGDSALYLCASSGDWEGRRDEQFFGPGTRLTVL.

This clonotype was observed once. The rearrangement joins TRBV29-1 to TRBJ2-7; TRBD2 might be the D (6 bases). The V gene's germline CDR1 is SQVTM and CDR2 ANQGSEA. The CDR3 length is 12 residues. The CDR3, as DNA: TGCTCTTACATAGCGGATTCTACCGAGCAGTACTTC. Its translation is CSYIADSTEQYF.

V and J are TRBV13 and TRBJ2-7, with 9 bases aligning to TRBD2. Germline lookup yields CDR1 PRHDT and CDR2 FYEKMQ (reference sequence). The V gene end was trimmed by 5 bases and the J gene end by 0 bases; junction bases not matched to a gene: 8. The CDR3 covers 16 residues. The CDR3, as DNA: TGTGCCAGCAGCCCTTCCCTAGCGGGGCCCTCCTACGAGCAGTACTTC. This sequence encodes CASSPSLAGPSYEQYF.

This clonotype was seen a single time. This sequence joins TRBV19 and TRBJ2-3, with 11 bases aligning to TRBD1. CDR3 length: 13 residues. V lost 5 bases and J lost 8; bases outside the gene matches: 3. Germline V gene sequence: CDR1 LNHDA, CDR2 SQIVND (reference sequence). The CDR3, as DNA: TGTGCCAGTAGTCCCGGGACAGGGGGTACGCAGTATTTT. Protein: CASSPGTGGTQYF.

The V and J genes are TRBV7-9 and TRBJ2-1; D remains unclear. Germline lookup yields CDR1 SEHNR and CDR2 FQNEAQ (reference sequence). The CDR3 is made up of 14 amino acids. Deletions cut 6 bases from V and 6 bases from J, with 15 bases between. The CDR3 protein is CASRSPREANEQFF. CDR3 nucleotides: TGTGCCAGCAGGTCTCCAAGGGAAGCCAATGAGCAGTTCTTC.

V gene TRBV20-1 combines with J gene TRBJ1-2; 7 positions match TRBD1. This CDR3 spans 14 amino acids. V was clipped by 6 bases and J by 2 bases; unmatched bases: 9. Germline CDR1 and CDR2: DFQATT and SNEGSKA (reference sequence). The CDR3 spells CSAERGRVNYGYTF. The CDR3 nucleotides read TGCAGTGCCGAGAGGGGGCGTGTGAACTATGGCTACACCTTC.

The J gene is TRBJ2-6, the V gene TRBV4-3, with D uncertain. Per germline, CDR1 LGHNA and CDR2 YSLEER. Between the trimmed V and J ends, which lost 2 bases and 0 bases, there was a span of 14 bases. The CDR3 sequence is 18 residues long. CDR3 loop: CASSQRTPSTSGANVLTF. CDR3 nucleotide sequence: TGCGCCAGCAGCCAACGAACTCCCTCCACCTCTGGGGCCAACGTCCTGACTTTC.